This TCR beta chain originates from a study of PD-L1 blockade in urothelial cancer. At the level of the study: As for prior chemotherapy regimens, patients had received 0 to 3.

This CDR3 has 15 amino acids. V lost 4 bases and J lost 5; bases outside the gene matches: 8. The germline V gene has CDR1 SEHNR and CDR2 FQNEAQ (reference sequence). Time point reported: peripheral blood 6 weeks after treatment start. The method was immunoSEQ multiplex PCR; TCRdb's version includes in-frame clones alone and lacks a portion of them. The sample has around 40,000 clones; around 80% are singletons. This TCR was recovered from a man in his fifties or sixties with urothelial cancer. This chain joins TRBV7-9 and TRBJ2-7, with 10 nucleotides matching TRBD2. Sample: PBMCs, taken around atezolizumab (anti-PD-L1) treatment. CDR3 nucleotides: TGTGCCAGCAGCTCTAGCGGGGGCCGCCTAGACGAGCAGTACTTC. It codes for CASSSSGGRLDEQYF.